This is a list of T cell receptor beta chains from one sample in a study of T cell clones after liver transplantation. Assay used: immunoSEQ multiplex PCR; TCRdb lists only in-frame clones, some missing. The sample contains around 51,000 clones, less than 90% of which appear only once. The material was CD8+ T cells from blood, obtained 12 months after liver transplant. The source is a human patient who received a liver transplant. The graft donor may have contributed some T cells. Each CDR3 is given with its conserved first and last residue. The D gene is left open where the match is weak. The size entry is marked missing in some rows and otherwise reads once, few, many or a size class.

cdr3_length	d_call	v_call	j_call	clone_size	cdr3_aa	cdr3_nt
13	-	TRBV19	TRBJ1-2	-	CASSIGQYYGYTF	TGTGCCAGTAGTATCGGACAGTATTATGGCTACACCTTC
14	TRBD2	TRBV5-4	TRBJ2-7	-	CASSSGLEGYEQYF	TGTGCCAGCAGCTCCGGACTAGAAGGCTACGAGCAGTACTTC
13	-	TRBV19	TRBJ1-1	-	CASKAGIGTEAFF	TGTGCCAGTAAGGCAGGTATAGGCACTGAAGCTTTCTTT
14	TRBD1	TRBV19	TRBJ2-7	-	CASKNPGQSNEQYF	TGTGCCTCGAAAAATCCGGGACAGAGCAACGAGCAGTACTTC
12	-	TRBV4-1	TRBJ1-1	-	CASSQPGPPAFF	TGCGCCAGCAGCCAACCAGGGCCGCCGGCTTTCTTT
13	-	TRBV7-2	TRBJ1-2	few	CASSSPSHYGYTF	TGTGCCAGCAGCAGCCCTAGCCACTATGGCTACACCTTC
13	-	TRBV7-3	TRBJ1-1	few	CASSLRGNTEAFF	TGTGCCAGCAGCTTAAGAGGAAACACTGAAGCTTTCTTT
12	-	TRBV11-2	TRBJ1-1	-	CASSGGGPEAFF	TGTGCCAGCAGCGGGGGAGGGCCCGAAGCTTTCTTT
14	-	TRBV7-6	TRBJ2-7	-	CASSLVSQGAEQYF	TGTGCCAGCAGCTTAGTATCACAGGGAGCCGAGCAGTACTTC
12	-	TRBV19	TRBJ1-5	-	CASSILGQPQHF	TGTGCCAGTAGTATATTGGGGCAGCCCCAGCATTTT
14	-	TRBV27	TRBJ1-5	few	CASSLRGSNQPQHF	TGTGCCAGCAGCCTCCGGGGTAGCAATCAGCCCCAGCATTTT
16	-	TRBV28	TRBJ1-1	-	CASSTRTALPNTEAFF	TGTGCCAGCAGTACCCGGACTGCCCTCCCCAACACTGAAGCTTTCTTT
18	TRBD2	TRBV13	TRBJ2-1	-	CASSQGPLAGGFYNEQFF	TGTGCCAGCAGCCAAGGGCCTTTAGCGGGAGGCTTCTACAATGAGCAGTTCTTC
15	-	TRBV2	TRBJ2-1	-	CASSVTGSSYNEQFF	TGTGCCAGCAGTGTCACAGGTAGCTCCTACAATGAGCAGTTCTTC
12	-	TRBV7-6	TRBJ2-7	-	CASSLVDSEQYF	TGTGCCAGCAGCTTAGTCGACTCCGAGCAGTACTTC
15	TRBD2	TRBV7-9	TRBJ2-7	-	CASSASGTSIYEQYF	TGTGCCAGCAGCGCGTCCGGGACTAGCATTTACGAGCAGTACTTC
13	TRBD1	TRBV29-1	TRBJ1-2	-	CSAVTGADYGYTF	TGCAGCGCTGTAACAGGGGCTGACTATGGCTACACCTTC
14	-	TRBV30	TRBJ2-7	-	CAWREKGTSGEQYF	TGTGCCTGGAGGGAAAAGGGGACTTCGGGGGAGCAGTACTTC
16	-	TRBV28	TRBJ1-3	-	CASSHPTEGSGNTIYF	TGTGCCAGCAGTCACCCCACGGAAGGTTCTGGAAACACCATATATTTT
14	TRBD1	TRBV4-3	TRBJ2-7	-	CASSQVQGAYEQYF	TGCGCCAGCAGCCAAGTTCAGGGGGCCTACGAGCAGTACTTC